The 20 T cell receptor beta chains reported below all come from one sample, sequenced in a study of T cells in Graves' hyperthyroidism and ophthalmopathy. Researchers amplified the TCR beta CDR3 regions from RNA transcripts. When the TCR CDR3 underwent first-round RT-PCR, the HTBI primer set was used. Each CDR3 protein gets one entry after TCRdb re-called the multiplex PCR reads with MiXCR. The sample holds about 580,000 distinct CDR3 sequences, more than 45% seen once. The sequenced material came from peripheral blood or thyroid tissue (not recorded which). The receptors shown here come from a woman aged 18-29 years with Graves' hyperthyroidism.

This clonotype has a single count. V gene TRBV12-3 or TRBV12-4 combines with J gene TRBJ1-1, with D unresolved. The ends were cut back, 3 bases at V and 10 bases at J, with 15 bases in the middle. This CDR3 region has 13 residues. The CDR3 sequence is CASSLVNIAAAFF. The CDR3 DNA reads as TGTGCCAGCAGTTTGGTCAACATTGCTGCAGCTTTCTTT.

The sample holds many counts of this clonotype. The V and J genes are TRBV20-1 and TRBJ2-5; no clear D. V was pared by 6 bases and J by 5 bases, with 22 bases between. The CDR3 extends over 15 amino acids. Germline V gives CDR1 DFQATT, CDR2 SNEGSKA (reference sequence). The CDR3 sequence: CSATPRDYGVETQYF. The CDR3 DNA reads TGCAGTGCCACACCTCGCGATTACGGTGTCGAGACCCAGTACTTC.

In its sample, this clonotype was seen many times. The junction shows a germline mismatch at one end, possibly a read error. The chain is built from TRBV7-3 and TRBJ2-2, with a tentative D call TRBD1 (5 bases). CDR3 length: 15 amino acids. Germline CDR1 reads SGHTA; CDR2 reads FQGTGA. The CDR3 DNA follows: TGTGCCAGCGGCTTTGGGGCAGTACTCGCCGGGGAGCTGTTTTTT. Its translation is CASGFGAVLAGELFF.

This clonotype was observed many times. This chain uses TRBV5-1 with TRBJ2-5; no firm D call. Germline assignment: CDR1 SGHRS and CDR2 YFSETQ. V shed 0 bases and J shed 5 bases, with 5 bases lying between them. This CDR3 is 12 amino acids long. The CDR3 here is CASSLAVETQYF. In DNA, the CDR3 is TGCGCCAGCAGCTTGGCCGTGGAGACCCAGTACTTC.

This clonotype was detected ten times or more. The rearrangement links TRBV24-1 to TRBJ1-1, with TRBD1 matching over 7 bases. V lost 7 bases, J lost 0 bases, and 1 base stayed unmatched. There are 13 residues in the CDR3. Germline V gives CDR1 KGHDR, CDR2 SFDVKD. In nucleotides, the CDR3 is TGTGCCACCAGGGGGACAGTGAACACTGAAGCTTTCTTT. Its translation: CATRGTVNTEAFF.

The rearrangement uses TRBV7-6 and TRBJ2-7; D is undetermined. The assigned J gene may be wrong: the sequence end matches TRBJ2-1 better. This CDR3 has 13 amino acids. CDR1 is SGHVS, CDR2 FNYEAQ, per germline. The CDR3 here is CASSSGPFPEQFF. DNA for the CDR3: TGTGCCAGCAGCTCCGGCCCCTTCCCTGAGCAGTTCTTC.

This clonotype was counted at least ten times. The V gene is TRBV5-4, the J gene TRBJ2-5; 9 bases agree with TRBD2. Per germline, CDR1 SGHNT and CDR2 YYREEE (reference sequence). V was clipped by 6 bases and J by 0 bases; unmatched bases: 3. This CDR3 contains 14 residues. CDR3 sequence: CASKLAGNQETQYF. DNA of the CDR3: TGTGCCAGCAAGCTAGCGGGAAACCAAGAGACCCAGTACTTC.

The CDR3 region is CATSREPGITYEQYF. The CDR3 coding sequence is TGTGCCACCAGCAGAGAACCGGGAATTACCTACGAGCAGTACTTC. The chain joins TRBV15 to TRBJ2-7; D is perhaps TRBD2 (5 bases). With 0 bases removed from V and 2 bases from J, the gap between germline ends came to 11 bases. Germline V gene sequence: CDR1 LNHNV, CDR2 YYDKDF (reference sequence). The CDR3 runs to 15 residues.

As regards this clonotype: The conserved phenylalanine or tryptophan normally closing the CDR3 is absent here, so this likely arose from a read error. The limits of the CDR3 on the DNA are not certain, so only TCRdb's listed CDR3 is given. This chain connects TRBV29-1 to TRBJ2-2. The CDR3 numbers 8 amino acids, ends counted. Germline V gene sequence: CDR1 SQVTM, CDR2 ANQGSEA. Here the CDR3 reads CSVEDRVE.

This chain uses TRBV16 with TRBJ1-1, with TRBD1 as a possible D gene (5 bases). Germline CDR1 KGHSY, CDR2 FQNENV. The CDR3 spans 16 residues. With 2 bases removed from V and 0 bases from J, the gap between germline ends came to 13 bases. In DNA, the CDR3 is TGTGCCAGCAGCCAAACCCCCCCAGGGCTGAACACTGAAGCTTTCTTT. Amino acid sequence: CASSQTPPGLNTEAFF.

V gene TRBV20-1 combines with J gene TRBJ2-7, with D perhaps TRBD2 (5 bases). The CDR3 covers 14 residues. Germline V gene lookup returns CDR1 DFQATT and CDR2 SNEGSKA (reference sequence). The ends were cut back, 4 bases at V and 5 bases at J, with 18 bases in the middle. CDR3: CSATRLAAGDEQYF. In nucleotides, the CDR3 is TGCAGTGCTACCAGACTGGCAGCCGGGGACGAGCAGTACTTC.

The table lists this clonotype with a count of one. The V gene is TRBV7-2, the J gene TRBJ2-7; 8 nucleotides match TRBD2. The CDR3 covers 12 residues. V lost 8 bases to trimming and J lost 3 bases; unmatched junction nucleotides: 3. CDR1 is SGHTA and CDR2 is FQGNSA in the germline V gene. The CDR3 is CASRGTSYEQYF. CDR3 coding DNA: TGTGCCAGCCGTGGGACTAGCTACGAGCAGTACTTC.

This clonotype was recorded many times. As DNA, the CDR3 is TGTGCCAGCAGGCTGGACAGAGAGCGCGAAAAACTGTTTTTT. As protein: CASRLDREREKLFF. The rearrangement joins TRBV7-9 to TRBJ1-4; D is possibly TRBD1 (6 bases). The CDR3 consists of 14 residues. Germline V gene data show CDR1 as SEHNR and CDR2 as FQNEAQ (reference sequence). V lost 6 bases to trimming and J lost 8 bases, with 16 bases between them.

Details on this clonotype: This clone may be a read error of a much larger clone one base away. V is TRBV7-9 and J is TRBJ1-6, with 8 nucleotides matching TRBD1. This CDR3 has 18 residues. Germline-derived CDR1 and CDR2 are SEHNR and FQNEAQ (reference sequence). The CDR3 DNA follows: TGTACCAGCAGTCAACCCGGGACAGGTTTCTCCTATAATTCACCCCTCCACTTT. Protein sequence: CTSSQPGTGFSYNSPLHF. The complete variable domain, with remaining parts taken from reference TRBV7-9 and TRBJ1-6, reads DTGVSQNPRHKITKRGQNVTFRCDPISEHNRLYWYRQTLGQGPEFLTYFQNEAQLEKSRLLSDRFSAERPKGSFSTLEIQRTEQGDSAMYLCTSSQPGTGFSYNSPLHFGNGTRLTVT.

As concerns this clonotype: Its ends do not fully match the called genes, so a read error is possible. CDR3 DNA: TGTGCCAGCAGTGAAGCGGCGGGGCTGGGGAACTCTGAGCAGTTCTTC. Amino acids: CASSEAAGLGNSEQFF. This chain connects TRBV24-1 to TRBJ2-1, with D possibly matching TRBD2 (6 bases). Germline lookup yields CDR1 KGHDR and CDR2 SFDVKD. This CDR3 region has 16 residues.

The CDR3 sequence: CSVEGTVGDGYTF. The CDR3 DNA is TGCAGCGTGGAGGGGACAGTAGGGGATGGCTACACCTTC. The V and J genes are TRBV29-1 and TRBJ1-2; the match to TRBD1 covers 7 bases. The CDR3 contains 13 residues. The ends lost 6 bases at V and 6 bases at J; junction bases unmatched: 10. The germline gives CDR1 SQVTM, CDR2 ANQGSEA.

This clonotype was seen a handful of times. The chain links TRBV11-3 to TRBJ2-1; tentative D call: TRBD1 (5 bases). V gave up 2 bases and J gave up 1 base, with 24 bases separating them. Germline V CDR1 and CDR2: SGHNT, YENEEA. The CDR3 is made up of 20 amino acids. Written as DNA, the CDR3 is TGTGCCAGCAGCTTAAGCCCGCCCCACTCACAGGTTTGGTCCTACAATGAGCAGTTCTTC. Its protein product is CASSLSPPHSQVWSYNEQFF.

This clonotype came up a few times. The chain uses TRBV5-6 and TRBJ1-1; a possible D gene is TRBD1 (5 bases). V was cut by 1 base and J by 4 bases, with 14 bases left in between. Germline loops: CDR1 SGHDT, CDR2 YYEEEE. The CDR3 length is 15 residues. The CDR3 spells CASSLFRGASTEAFF. For the CDR3, the DNA is TGTGCCAGCAGCTTGTTTCGGGGCGCGAGCACTGAAGCTTTCTTT.

This clonotype was seen repeatedly, ten times or more. The genes are TRBV7-9 and TRBJ2-7, with TRBD2 identical over 11 bases. Germline V gives CDR1 SEHNR, CDR2 FQNEAQ (reference sequence). Trimming took 7 bases from V and 3 from J; bases not matched to a gene: 8. The CDR3 consists of 15 residues. For the CDR3, the DNA is TGTGCCAGCACCCCTCTAGCGGGAGGACGCTACGAGCAGTACTTC. Translating gives CASTPLAGGRYEQYF.

This chain's CDR3 is CSADGTANYGYTF. CDR3 bases: TGCAGTGCTGACGGGACAGCTAACTATGGCTACACCTTC. The chain links TRBV20-1 to TRBJ1-2; TRBD1 matches 7 bases. V lost 5 bases, J lost 0 bases, and 3 bases stayed unmatched. Looked up from germline, CDR1 is DFQATT and CDR2 is SNEGSKA (reference sequence). The CDR3 extends over 13 amino acids.